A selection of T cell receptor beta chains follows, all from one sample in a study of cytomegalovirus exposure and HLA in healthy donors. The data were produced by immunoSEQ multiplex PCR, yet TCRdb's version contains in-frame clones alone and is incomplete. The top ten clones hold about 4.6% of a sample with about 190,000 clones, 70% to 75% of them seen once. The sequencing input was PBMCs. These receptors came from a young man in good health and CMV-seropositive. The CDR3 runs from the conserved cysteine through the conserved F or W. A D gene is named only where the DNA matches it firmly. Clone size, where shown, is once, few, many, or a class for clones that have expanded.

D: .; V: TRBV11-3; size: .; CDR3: CASSSQQGLGANVLTF
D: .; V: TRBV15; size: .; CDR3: CATSRDSPGETQYF
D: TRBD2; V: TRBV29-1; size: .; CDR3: CSVTSGTLLHEQFF
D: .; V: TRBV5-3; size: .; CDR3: CARNGQEGTNEKLFF
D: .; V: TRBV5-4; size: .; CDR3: CASSLGLGQIYEQYF
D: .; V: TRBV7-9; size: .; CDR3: CASILDAGRAGEQYF
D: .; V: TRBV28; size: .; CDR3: CASTRTGFTGELFF
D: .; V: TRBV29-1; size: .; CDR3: CSAGQDYGYTF
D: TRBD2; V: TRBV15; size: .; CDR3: CATSRGGTSGSRDNEQFF
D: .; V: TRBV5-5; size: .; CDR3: CASSFTPSGDTQYF
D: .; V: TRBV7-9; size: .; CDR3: CASSLTGNEQFF
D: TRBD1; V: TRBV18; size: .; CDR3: CASSPGTGVPGEQFF
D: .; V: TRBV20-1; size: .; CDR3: CSAQQGNEQYF
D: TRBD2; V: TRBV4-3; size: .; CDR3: CASSPSTSGKEGEQFF
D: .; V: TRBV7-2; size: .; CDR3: CASSPLGGGHQETQYF
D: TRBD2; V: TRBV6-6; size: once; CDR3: CASTTLAGVTDTQYF
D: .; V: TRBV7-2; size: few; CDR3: CASSFPTGTNYGYTF
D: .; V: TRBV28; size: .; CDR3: CASSLIVTATDEQFF
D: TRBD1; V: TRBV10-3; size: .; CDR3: CAIALYEGAHEQYF
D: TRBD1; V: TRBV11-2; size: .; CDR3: CASSPGTANEKLFF
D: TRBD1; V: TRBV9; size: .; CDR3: CASSPGQTYEQYF
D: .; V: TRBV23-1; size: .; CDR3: CASSHPAAAKFYEQYF
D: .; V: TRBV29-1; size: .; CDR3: CSVPQPSQETQYF
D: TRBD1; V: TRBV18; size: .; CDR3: CASSPGTDQPQHF
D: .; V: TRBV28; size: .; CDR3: CASSSGLKGLLDHGYTF
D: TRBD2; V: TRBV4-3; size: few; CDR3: CASSQGASGGTDTQYF
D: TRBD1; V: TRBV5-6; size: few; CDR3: CASSLDGTGYRGYTF
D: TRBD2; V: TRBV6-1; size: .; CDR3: CASSEIGWDAASGGNEQFF
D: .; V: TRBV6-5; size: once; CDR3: CASSYAPGYGYTF
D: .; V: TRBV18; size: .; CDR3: CASSPRQLSGTNEKLFF
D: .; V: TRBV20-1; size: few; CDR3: CSASLTGELFF
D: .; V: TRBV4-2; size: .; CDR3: CASSQDGSYEQYF
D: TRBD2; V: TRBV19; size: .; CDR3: CASSISPGLLSTDTQYF
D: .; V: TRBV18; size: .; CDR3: CASSPRGRSTDTQYF
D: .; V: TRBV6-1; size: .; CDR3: CASSEAAVGPDTQYF
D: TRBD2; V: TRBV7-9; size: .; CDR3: CASSLGLAGTGELFF
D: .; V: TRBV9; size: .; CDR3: CASSTGAGEEKLFF
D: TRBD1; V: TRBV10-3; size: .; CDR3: CARRCEGQGYEKLFF
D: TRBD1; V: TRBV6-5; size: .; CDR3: CASTDPGGVNNEQFF
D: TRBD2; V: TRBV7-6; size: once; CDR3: CASSPGTSGTSEQFF
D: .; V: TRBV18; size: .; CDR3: CASSSSGAGTGELFF
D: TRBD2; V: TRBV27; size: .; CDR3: CASTGLAGINEQYF
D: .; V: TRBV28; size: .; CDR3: CASTWTRDSYEQYF
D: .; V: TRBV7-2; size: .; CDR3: CASSLLNEKLFF
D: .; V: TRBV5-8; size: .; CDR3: CASSSRLGPRTDTQYF